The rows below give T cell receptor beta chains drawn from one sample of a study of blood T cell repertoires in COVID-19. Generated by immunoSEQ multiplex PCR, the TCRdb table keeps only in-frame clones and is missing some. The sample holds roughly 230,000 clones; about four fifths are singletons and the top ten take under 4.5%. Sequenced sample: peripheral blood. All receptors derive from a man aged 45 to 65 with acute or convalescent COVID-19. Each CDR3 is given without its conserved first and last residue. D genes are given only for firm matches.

ASSQDRQGWGNTIY | TRBJ1-3 | NA | TRBV3-1/TRBV3-2
ASSPRAGTGGNIQY | TRBJ2-4 | TRBD1 | TRBV18
AISEAGTGSNYGYT | TRBJ1-2 | TRBD1 | TRBV10-3
ASSLGRVEYGYT | TRBJ1-2 | NA | TRBV7-8
ASSEQGFGEQY | TRBJ2-7 | TRBD1 | TRBV6-2/TRBV6-3
ASSPTLGRNEQF | TRBJ2-1 | NA | TRBV5-4
ATSDPRGDRGTGELF | TRBJ2-2 | TRBD1 | TRBV24-1
ASSMRTAYEQY | TRBJ2-7 | NA | TRBV19
ASSFVTGGTEAF | TRBJ1-1 | TRBD1 | TRBV9
ASSQPPGQNSGNTIY | TRBJ1-3 | NA | TRBV4-1
ASSLVAGQARNSPLH | TRBJ1-6 | TRBD1 | TRBV11-2
SVEGLADYNEQF | TRBJ2-1 | TRBD2 | TRBV29-1
ASSLGLIAREGEAF | TRBJ1-1 | NA | TRBV13
ASSNRRTGGDPYNEQF | TRBJ2-1 | TRBD1 | TRBV6-2/TRBV6-3
ASTLGFSGTVTGELF | TRBJ2-2 | TRBD2 | TRBV5-4
SVERQGKEEETQY | TRBJ2-5 | NA | TRBV29-1
ASSEPSGTDTQY | TRBJ2-3 | NA | TRBV2
ASSSNRGPPYEQY | TRBJ2-7 | TRBD1 | TRBV6-5
ASSPRLRGGIGELF | TRBJ2-2 | TRBD2 | TRBV27
ASSSGFYNEQF | TRBJ2-1 | NA | TRBV6-5
AIRATLSTDTQY | TRBJ2-3 | NA | TRBV10-3
ASSLGGWGSTREETQY | TRBJ2-5 | NA | TRBV11-3
ASSLQGGANSPLH | TRBJ1-6 | TRBD1 | TRBV7-9
ASSPVVTSGVTGELF | TRBJ2-2 | TRBD2 | TRBV3-1/TRBV3-2
ASSPIQGVDSPLH | TRBJ1-6 | TRBD1 | TRBV18
ASSQGQNTEAF | TRBJ1-1 | NA | TRBV3-1/TRBV3-2
ASSLSSGRAYEQY | TRBJ2-7 | TRBD2 | TRBV27
ASSPQSGVEQY | TRBJ2-7 | NA | TRBV9
ASSLASGGSDTGELF | TRBJ2-2 | TRBD1 | TRBV5-1
ASSAGGAFETQY | TRBJ2-5 | NA | TRBV7-2
ASSGQPNTEAF | TRBJ1-1 | TRBD1 | TRBV14
ASTQQENTEAF | TRBJ1-1 | NA | TRBV6-5
ASSDVLAGGGEQF | TRBJ2-1 | TRBD2 | TRBV6-1
ASSLPPSTGPNTEAF | TRBJ1-1 | TRBD1 | TRBV5-4
ASTRIYGYT | TRBJ1-2 | NA | TRBV2
ASSFRTGHNEKLF | TRBJ1-4 | TRBD1 | TRBV7-9